This TCR beta chain was captured by sequencing in a study of blood T cell repertoires in COVID-19. In the authors' methods: Amplifying reference gene primers gave estimates of nucleated cell counts. TCRdb's table, derived via immunoSEQ multiplex PCR, lists solely in-frame clones and lacks some. That table supplies the V and J calls and clone size; D and trimming were determined from the DNA. The sample holds 270,000 or so clones, more than 65% seen once. CDR1 and CDR2 (germline): MNHEY, SVGEGT. The CDR3 is 15 residues long. The V end was cut by 0 bases, the J end by 10 bases, with 16 bases between. The source material was peripheral blood. The TCR sequence derives from a woman aged 18 to 35 with acute or convalescent COVID-19. The rearrangement joins TRBV6-2 or TRBV6-3 to TRBJ2-1; D is perhaps TRBD2 (5 bases). CDR3 nucleotides: TGTGCCAGCAGTTACTCAAGGACTCTGCATTGGGAGCAGTTCTTC. This encodes CASSYSRTLHWEQFF.